Described below is a single T cell receptor beta chain sequence and its context. Antigen unknown. The data were obtained in a study of CD8+ T cells in alopecia areata. Points from the study as a whole: When scalp samples are sequenced, resident alphabeta T cells of normal skin are also captured.

Sorting of CD4+ and CD8+ T cells was performed on PBMCs. RNA was extracted and reverse transcribed into cDNA as the sequencing template. The protocol was immunoSEQ multiplex PCR, while the TCRdb copy is restricted to in-frame clones and leaves out a portion. The table has 65,000 to 90,000 clones, roughly 51% seen once. The material sequenced was NKG2D-high CD8+ T cells sorted from blood. This receptor was taken from a human donor with alopecia areata.

CDR3 amino acids: CASSPTDGPQHF. DNA for the CDR3: TGTGCCAGCAGTCCTACCGACGGGCCCCAGCATTTT. This chain links TRBV27 with TRBJ1-5; D ambiguous. In germline, CDR1 is MNHEY, CDR2 SMNVEV (reference sequence). This CDR3 is built from 12 residues. V was trimmed by 5 bases and J by 9 bases, leaving 11 bases between them.